This T cell receptor (beta chain) was profiled in a study of shared clonotypes between healthy human individuals. Study-wide points: Naive CD4 clonotypes overlapped across several donors at about 5%.

With respect to this clone: The target antigen is unknown.

Assay runs were performed at deep level. Produced via immunoSEQ multiplex PCR; TCRdb's table is partial and in-frame only. Of millions of clones listed, 90% to 95% are singletons. Germline trimming cut 4 bases from V and 2 bases from J; bases unmatched to any gene: 9. The CDR3 contains 16 residues. Germline V lookup: CDR1 MNHNS, CDR2 SASEGT. This receptor was taken from a man between 18 and 29 years old in good health. Some clones in this sample may be carry-over from other donors' samples. What was sequenced was naive CD4+ T cells from PBMCs. The subset is: CD45RA+ positively selected. The chain combines TRBV6-1 with TRBJ2-5, with 8 bases fitting TRBD1. The CDR3 here is CASSGQQGEMQETQYF. CDR3 nucleotide sequence: TGTGCCAGCAGTGGGCAACAGGGGGAGATGCAAGAGACCCAGTACTTC.